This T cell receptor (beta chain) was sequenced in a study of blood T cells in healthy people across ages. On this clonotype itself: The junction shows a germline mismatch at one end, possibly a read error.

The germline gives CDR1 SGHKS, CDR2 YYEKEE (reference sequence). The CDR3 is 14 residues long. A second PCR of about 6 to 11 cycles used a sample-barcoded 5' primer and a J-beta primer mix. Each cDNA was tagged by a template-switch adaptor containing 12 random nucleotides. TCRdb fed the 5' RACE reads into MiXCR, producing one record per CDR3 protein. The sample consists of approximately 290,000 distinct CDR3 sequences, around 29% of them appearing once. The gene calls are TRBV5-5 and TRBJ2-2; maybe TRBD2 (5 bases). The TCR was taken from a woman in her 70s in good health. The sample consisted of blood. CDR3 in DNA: TGTGCCAGCAGCTTGATTTTTTCCACCGGGGAGCTGCTTTTT. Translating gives CASSLIFSTGELLF.